This is a list of T cell receptor beta chains from one sample in a study of somatic mutations in cytotoxic T cells in rheumatoid arthritis. TCRdb keeps only in-frame clones here, not all; method: immunoSEQ multiplex PCR. This table holds 20,000 or so clones, roughly 82% found once. The material sequenced was CD8+ T cells sorted from blood. The receptor set was obtained from a woman between 50 and 59 years old in good health. The CDR3 runs from the conserved cysteine through the conserved F or W. The order of the fields is clone size, V gene, J gene, D gene, CDR3 DNA, CDR3 protein. The D gene is left open where the match is weak. Size values are once, few and many counts, or a class for expanded clones, and some rows have none.

NA	TRBV21-1	TRBJ2-1	NA	TGTGCCAGCAGCCTAGGACTAGCGGGAGAAAATGAGCAGTTCTTC	CASSLGLAGENEQFF
medium-sized	TRBV6-5	TRBJ2-1	TRBD2	TGTGCCAGCGGACTAGCGGGAAATGAGCAGTTCTTC	CASGLAGNEQFF
NA	TRBV19	TRBJ2-7	NA	TGTGCCAGTAGTATCGCCGCCGAGCAGTACTTC	CASSIAAEQYF
NA	TRBV4-1	TRBJ1-2	TRBD1	TGCGCCAGCAGCCAGACTTGGACAGGGATGGACTATGGCTACACCTTC	CASSQTWTGMDYGYTF
NA	TRBV21-1	TRBJ1-2	NA	TGTGCCAGCAGCAAACAGGGGGAAGCCCACTATGGCTACACCTTC	CASSKQGEAHYGYTF
NA	TRBV6-5	TRBJ2-1	NA	TGTGCCAGCAGTTACGGAACTACCAATGAGCAGTTCTTC	CASSYGTTNEQFF
NA	TRBV4-3	TRBJ1-1	NA	TGCGCCAGCAGCCACGGACAGTCATCGGTCACTGAAGCTTTCTTT	CASSHGQSSVTEAFF
NA	TRBV9	TRBJ1-5	TRBD1	TGTGCCAGCAGCATAGACGGAGGGGGCCTCAATCAGCCCCAGCATTTT	CASSIDGGGLNQPQHF
NA	TRBV5-6	TRBJ2-1	NA	TGTGCCAGCAGCTTGGCTATAGGGGGTTACAATGAGCAGTTCTTC	CASSLAIGGYNEQFF
NA	TRBV6-6	TRBJ2-7	TRBD1	TGTGCCAGCAGAACGGCTGCCGGGACAGGGGCCGAGCAGTACTTC	CASRTAAGTGAEQYF
NA	TRBV9	TRBJ1-2	NA	TGTGCCAGCAGCGTAGGGCCGGGACACACCTTC	CASSVGPGHTF
NA	TRBV7-9	TRBJ2-7	TRBD2	TGTGCCAGCAGCTCTACGGACGGGACTAGCGGCTACGAGCAGTACTTC	CASSSTDGTSGYEQYF
NA	TRBV9	TRBJ1-2	TRBD1	TGTGCCAGCAGCGTAGGGACAGGGTCGCACTATGGCTACACCTTC	CASSVGTGSHYGYTF
few	TRBV29-1	TRBJ2-2	NA	TGCAGCGTTGGAGTCACCGGGGAGCTGTTTTTT	CSVGVTGELFF
NA	TRBV7-6	TRBJ2-1	NA	TGTGCCAGCAGCTTAGAGCTTCTGGGCCCCAGTCTGTTCTTC	CASSLELLGPSLFF
NA	TRBV30	TRBJ1-4	TRBD1	TGTGCCGGGGACAGATATGAAAAACTGTTTTTT	CAGDRYEKLFF
NA	TRBV4-1	TRBJ2-2	NA	TGCGCCAGCAGCCAAGTCGCCGCCGGGGAGCTGTTTTTT	CASSQVAAGELFF
NA	TRBV11-3	TRBJ2-1	TRBD2	TGTGCCAGCAGCAAACCGGGACTAAACAATGAGCAGTTCTTC	CASSKPGLNNEQFF
NA	TRBV5-6	TRBJ2-3	TRBD1	TGTGCCAGCAGCTTGCAGATCCTCCGGGACAGGGGGCAGATAAAGCAGTATTTT	CASSLQILRDRGQIKQYF
NA	TRBV4-3	TRBJ2-7	NA	TGCGCCAGCAGCCAAGAGACGCTTACCTACGAGCAGTACTTC	CASSQETLTYEQYF
once	TRBV13	TRBJ2-1	NA	TGTGCCAGCAGGAACCAAGACAATGAGCAGTTCTTC	CASRNQDNEQFF
once	TRBV9	TRBJ2-1	NA	TGTGCCAGCAGCAGCTCAGGGAGCTCCTACAATGAGCAGTTCTTC	CASSSSGSSYNEQFF
few	TRBV7-9	TRBJ1-1	NA	TGTGCCAGCAGCAATACAGGGATAGCTGAAGCTTTCTTT	CASSNTGIAEAFF
NA	TRBV6-5	TRBJ2-1	NA	TGTGCCAGCAGTTACTCAGAGTACAATGAGCAGTTCTTC	CASSYSEYNEQFF
NA	TRBV27	TRBJ2-7	NA	TGTGCCAGCAGTTTAAGCCAGGGGGAGGACGAGCAGTACTTC	CASSLSQGEDEQYF
NA	TRBV7-7	TRBJ2-5	NA	TGTGCCAGCAGCTTAGGGGGCGGGTCGGGAGAAGAGACCCAGTACTTC	CASSLGGGSGEETQYF